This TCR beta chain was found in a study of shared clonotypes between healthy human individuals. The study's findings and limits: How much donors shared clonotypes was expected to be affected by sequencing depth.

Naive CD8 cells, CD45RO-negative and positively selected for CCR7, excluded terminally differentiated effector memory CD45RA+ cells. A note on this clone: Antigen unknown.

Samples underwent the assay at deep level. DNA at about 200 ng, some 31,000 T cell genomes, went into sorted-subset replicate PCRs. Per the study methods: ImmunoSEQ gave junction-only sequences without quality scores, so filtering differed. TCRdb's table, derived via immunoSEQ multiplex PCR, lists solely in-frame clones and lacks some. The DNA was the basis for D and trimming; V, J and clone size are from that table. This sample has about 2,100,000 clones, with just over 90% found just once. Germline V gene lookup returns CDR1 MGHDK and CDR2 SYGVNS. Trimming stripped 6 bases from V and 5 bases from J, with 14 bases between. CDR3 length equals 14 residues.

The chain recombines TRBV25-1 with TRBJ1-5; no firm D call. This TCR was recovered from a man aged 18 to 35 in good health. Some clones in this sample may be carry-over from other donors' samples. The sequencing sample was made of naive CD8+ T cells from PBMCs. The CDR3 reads CASRDGRSDQPQHF. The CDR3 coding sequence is TGTGCCAGCAGGGACGGTCGGTCTGATCAGCCCCAGCATTTT.